Listed here are 20 T cell receptor beta chains from one sample, sequenced in a study of shared clonotypes between healthy human individuals. CD45RO negativity and positive selection for CCR7 defined naive CD8 cells, a population that excluded terminally differentiated effector memory CD45RA+ cells. Measured with immunoSEQ multiplex PCR; TCRdb has only the in-frame clones, and not every one. The table records 760,000 or so clones, 96% of them present only once. The sequenced material came from naive CD8+ T cells sorted from blood. The receptors were gathered from a man in his thirties or forties in good health.

The V gene is TRBV5-1, the J gene TRBJ2-7; D is perhaps TRBD1 (5 bases). Germline CDR1 reads SGHRS; CDR2 reads YFSETQ. Trimming left V 3 bases short and J 3 bases short, with 7 bases between. This CDR3 has 12 residues. The CDR3 is CASSSGHYEQYF. CDR3 in DNA: TGCGCCAGCAGCTCCGGACACTACGAGCAGTACTTC.

The chain is built from TRBV7-8 and TRBJ1-5; D unresolved. The germline V gene has CDR1 SGHVS and CDR2 FQNEAQ. The CDR3 consists of 15 residues. Trimming removed 3 bases from V and 0 bases from J, with 9 bases in between. In nucleotides, the CDR3 is TGTGCCAGCAGCTTGATCGGCTATAGCAATCAGCCCCAGCATTTT. Translated, it gives CASSLIGYSNQPQHF.

CDR3 nucleotide sequence: TGTGCCAGCAGTTTAGATACAGGACCCGGGAATGAGCAGTTCTTC. It is translated as CASSLDTGPGNEQFF. The chain joins TRBV6-6 to TRBJ2-1, with a tentative D call TRBD1 (5 bases). This CDR3 has 15 residues. Germline V CDR1 and CDR2: MNHNY, SVGAGI (reference sequence). V was trimmed by 4 bases and J by 7 bases, leaving 17 bases between them.

The rearrangement uses TRBV27 and TRBJ2-5; the D is unclear. V lost 2 bases to trimming and J lost 4 bases, with 14 bases between them. Germline V gene data show CDR1 as MNHEY and CDR2 as SMNVEV (reference sequence). This CDR3 has 15 amino acids. The CDR3 nucleotides read TGTGCCAGCAGTTTAGGCACTGTGCCCTTAGAGACCCAGTACTTC. Its protein product is CASSLGTVPLETQYF.

This clone was seen just once. V is TRBV10-2 and J is TRBJ1-2; 7 bases agree with TRBD1. J was trimmed by 5 bases and V by 8 bases; bases with no gene match: 5. The germline gives CDR1 WSHSY, CDR2 SAAADI. This CDR3 has 12 amino acids. The CDR3 sequence is CASVDREYGYTF. The CDR3 nucleotides read TGCGCCAGCGTTGACAGGGAATATGGCTACACCTTC.

The CDR3 is CASSSAGKGQGSYNEQFF. The CDR3 nucleotides read TGTGCCAGCAGCTCAGCGGGGAAGGGGCAGGGGAGTTACAATGAGCAGTTCTTC. The V gene is TRBV7-9, the J gene TRBJ2-1, with D possibly matching TRBD2 (7 bases). The CDR3 sequence is 18 residues long. V gave up 4 bases and J gave up 4 bases, with 23 bases separating them. CDR1 and CDR2 from the germline V gene are SEHNR and FQNEAQ (reference sequence). Supplemented by reference TRBV7-9 and TRBJ2-1, the full variable domain reads DTGVSQNPRHKITKRGQNVTFRCDPISEHNRLYWYRQTLGQGPEFLTYFQNEAQLEKSRLLSDRFSAERPKGSFSTLEIQRTEQGDSAMYLCASSSAGKGQGSYNEQFFGPGTRLTVL.

The rearrangement uses TRBV7-9 and TRBJ2-1; D tentatively reads TRBD1 or TRBD2 (5 bases each). V was trimmed by 7 bases and J by 7 bases, leaving 14 bases between them. The germline CDR1 and CDR2 sequences are SEHNR and FQNEAQ (reference sequence). CDR3 length: 13 amino acids. DNA of the CDR3: TGTGCCAGCACATGGGGGAGATCGAATGAGCAGTTCTTC. This translates into CASTWGRSNEQFF. Variable domain in full (rest from reference TRBV7-9 and TRBJ2-1): DTGVSQNPRHKITKRGQNVTFRCDPISEHNRLYWYRQTLGQGPEFLTYFQNEAQLEKSRLLSDRFSAERPKGSFSTLEIQRTEQGDSAMYLCASTWGRSNEQFFGPGTRLTVL.

J is TRBJ1-4 and V is TRBV27; 8 positions agree with TRBD1. The ends lost 5 bases at V and 8 bases at J; junction bases unmatched: 10. The CDR3 loop spans 15 amino acids. The V gene's germline CDR1 is MNHEY and CDR2 SMNVEV (reference sequence). CDR3 nucleotide sequence: TGTGCCAGCAGTGTACAGGGGGGCGTCAGGGAAAAACTGTTTTTT. Its protein is CASSVQGGVREKLFF. The whole variable domain, filled in from reference TRBV27 and TRBJ1-4, reads EAQVTQNPRYLITVTGKKLTVTCSQNMNHEYMSWYRQDPGLGLRQIYYSMNVEVTDKGDVPEGYKVSRKEKRNFPLILESPSPNQTSLYFCASSVQGGVREKLFFGSGTQLSVL.

V usage is TRBV7-9 and J usage is TRBJ1-4, with D uncertain. The V gene's germline CDR1 is SEHNR and CDR2 FQNEAQ (reference sequence). V shed 1 base and J shed 1 base, with 7 bases lying between them. The CDR3 spans 15 residues. CDR3 loop: CASSLVLGTNEKLFF. CDR3 bases: TGTGCCAGCAGCTTAGTTCTAGGAACTAATGAAAAACTGTTTTTT.

The chain is built from TRBV7-3 and TRBJ2-5, with D possibly TRBD2 on 5 matching bases. V was clipped by 0 bases and J by 0 bases, with 8 bases between them. The CDR3 is made up of 15 amino acids. The V gene's germline CDR1 is SGHTA and CDR2 FQGTGA. The CDR3: CASSLTGRYQETQYF. The CDR3 nucleotides read TGTGCCAGCAGCTTAACAGGGAGATACCAAGAGACCCAGTACTTC.

This clone has just one count. The chain links TRBV28 to TRBJ2-7; D is uncertain. The V end was cut by 2 bases, the J end by 1 base, with 6 bases between. The CDR3 is 13 residues long. Germline lookup yields CDR1 MDHEN and CDR2 SYDVKM. The CDR3, as DNA: TGTGCCAGCAGTTTAGCCCGATCCTACGAGCAGTACTTC. As protein: CASSLARSYEQYF.

This clone occurred once. The chain uses TRBV6-1 and TRBJ2-7; D possibly matches TRBD1 or TRBD2 (5 bases each). Germline V gene sequence: CDR1 MNHNS, CDR2 SASEGT. The CDR3 length is 12 residues. Trimming cost V 7 bases and J 3 bases, with 10 bases left between them. The CDR3 spells CASTGTGYEQYF. The CDR3 DNA sequence: TGTGCCAGCACCGGGACGGGCTACGAGCAGTACTTC.

This chain links TRBV7-9 with TRBJ1-4, with a possible D match to TRBD1 (6 bases). Germline V lookup: CDR1 SEHNR, CDR2 FQNEAQ (reference sequence). The CDR3 is made up of 15 amino acids. V lost 1 base to trimming and J lost 4 bases, with 10 bases between them. The CDR3: CASSLVGQNNEKLFF. DNA of the CDR3: TGTGCCAGCAGCTTAGTAGGACAGAATAATGAAAAACTGTTTTTT.

V gene TRBV11-1 combines with J gene TRBJ2-7; D gene ambiguous. Trimming stripped 1 base from V and 2 bases from J, with 9 bases between. The CDR3 length is 14 residues. Germline CDR1 is SGHAT and CDR2 is FQDESV (reference sequence). The CDR3, as DNA: TGTGCCAGCAGCTTAGGTCAGGTTACCTACGAGCAGTACTTC. Amino acid sequence: CASSLGQVTYEQYF.

The chain employs TRBV10-2 and TRBJ2-7, with a possible D match to TRBD1 (6 bases). The V end lost 3 bases, the J end lost 1 base, and 13 bases lay between the germline ends. The CDR3 sequence is 15 residues long. Germline V lookup: CDR1 WSHSY, CDR2 SAAADI. CDR3 nucleotide sequence: TGCGCCAGCAGTGACCCGGGACATGGGTCCTACGAGCAGTACTTC. Its translation: CASSDPGHGSYEQYF.

The genes are TRBV5-6 and TRBJ2-3, with D maybe TRBD2 (5 bases). Per the germline V gene, CDR1 is SGHDT and CDR2 is YYEEEE. The CDR3 is made up of 13 amino acids. V lost 4 bases and J lost 4, with 10 bases in between. In DNA form, the CDR3 reads TGTGCCAGCAGCGGAGGAGATCCAGATACGCAGTATTTT. Translated, it gives CASSGGDPDTQYF. The whole variable domain, filled in from reference TRBV5-6 and TRBJ2-3, reads DAGVTQSPTHLIKTRGQQVTLRCSPKSGHDTVSWYQQALGQGPQFIFQYYEEEERQRGNFPDRFSGHQFPNYSSELNVNALLLGDSALYLCASSGGDPDTQYFGPGTRLTVL.

The chain is built from TRBV7-3 and TRBJ2-3; 13 bases are a match to TRBD2. The CDR3 has 15 amino acids. Germline CDR1 SGHTA, CDR2 FQGTGA. The junction had 0 bases not matched to a gene; V was cut back by 0 bases and J by 6 bases. In nucleotides, the CDR3 is TGTGCCAGCAGCTTAACGACTAGCGGGAGGGATACGCAGTATTTT. This translates into CASSLTTSGRDTQYF.

This clone was detected once. J is TRBJ2-7 and V is TRBV11-1; D uncertain. The germline V and J ends were trimmed by 5 bases and 0 bases, with 5 bases remaining between them. Germline values: CDR1 SGHAT, CDR2 FQDESV (reference sequence). The CDR3 is made up of 12 amino acids. The CDR3 coding sequence is TGTGCCAGCAGCCGGACCTCCTACGAGCAGTACTTC. This translates into CASSRTSYEQYF.

The CDR3 protein is CSAQQGYEQYF. As DNA, the CDR3 is TGCAGTGCACAACAGGGTTACGAGCAGTACTTC. The chain links TRBV20-1 to TRBJ2-7; a weak D match, TRBD1 (6 bases). V shed 6 bases and J shed 4 bases, with 10 bases lying between them. This CDR3 is 11 amino acids long. Germline CDR1 DFQATT, CDR2 SNEGSKA (reference sequence).

The genes are TRBV25-1 and TRBJ2-2; D is undetermined. This CDR3 spans 13 amino acids. The V gene's germline CDR1 is MGHDK and CDR2 SYGVNS. Trimming left V 6 bases short and J 4 bases short, with 9 bases between. The chain's CDR3 is CASSGSFTGELFF. For the CDR3, the DNA is TGTGCCAGCAGCGGCAGTTTCACCGGGGAGCTGTTTTTT.